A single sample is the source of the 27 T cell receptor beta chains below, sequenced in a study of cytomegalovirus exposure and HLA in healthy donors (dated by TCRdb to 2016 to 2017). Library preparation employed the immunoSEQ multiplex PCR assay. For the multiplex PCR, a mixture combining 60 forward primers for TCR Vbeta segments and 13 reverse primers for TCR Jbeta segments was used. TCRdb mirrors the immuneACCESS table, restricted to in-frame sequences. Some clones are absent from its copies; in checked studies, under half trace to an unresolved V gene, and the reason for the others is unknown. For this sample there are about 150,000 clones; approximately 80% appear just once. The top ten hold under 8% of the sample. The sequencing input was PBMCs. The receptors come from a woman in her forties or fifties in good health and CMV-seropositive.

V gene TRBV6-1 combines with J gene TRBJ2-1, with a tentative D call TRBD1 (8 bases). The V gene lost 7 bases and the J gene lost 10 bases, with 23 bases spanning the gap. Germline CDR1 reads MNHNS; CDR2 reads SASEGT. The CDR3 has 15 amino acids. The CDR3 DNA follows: TGTGCCAGCATGAGGGATAGACAGGGGCGGGGGGAGCAGTTCTTC. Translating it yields CASMRDRQGRGEQFF.

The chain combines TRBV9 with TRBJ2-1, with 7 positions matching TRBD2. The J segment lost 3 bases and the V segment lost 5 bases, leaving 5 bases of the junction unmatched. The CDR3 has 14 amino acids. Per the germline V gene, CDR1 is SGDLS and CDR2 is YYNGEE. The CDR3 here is CASSRASGYNEQFF. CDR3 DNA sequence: TGTGCCAGCAGTAGGGCTAGCGGCTACAATGAGCAGTTCTTC.

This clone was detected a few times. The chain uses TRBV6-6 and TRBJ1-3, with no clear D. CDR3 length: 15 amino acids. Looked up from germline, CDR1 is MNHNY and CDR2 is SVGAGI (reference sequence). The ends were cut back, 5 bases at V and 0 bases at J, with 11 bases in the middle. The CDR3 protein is CASSPGTYSGNTIYF. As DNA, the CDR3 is TGTGCCAGCAGTCCGGGAACCTACTCTGGAAACACCATATATTTT.

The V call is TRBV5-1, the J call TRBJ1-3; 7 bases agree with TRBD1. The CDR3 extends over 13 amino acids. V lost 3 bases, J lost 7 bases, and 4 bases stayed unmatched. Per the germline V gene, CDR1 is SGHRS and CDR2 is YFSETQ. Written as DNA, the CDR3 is TGCGCCAGCAGCTCACAGGGGAAGAACACCATATATTTT. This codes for CASSSQGKNTIYF. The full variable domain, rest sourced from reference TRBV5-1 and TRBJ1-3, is KAGVTQTPRYLIKTRGQQVTLSCSPISGHRSVSWYQQTPGQGLQFLFEYFSETQRNKGNFPGRFSGRQFSNSRSEMNVSTLELGDSALYLCASSSQGKNTIYFGEGSWLTVV.

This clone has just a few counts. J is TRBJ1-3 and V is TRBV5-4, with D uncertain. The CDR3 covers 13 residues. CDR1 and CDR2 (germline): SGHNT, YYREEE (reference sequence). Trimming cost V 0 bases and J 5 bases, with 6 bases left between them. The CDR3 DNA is TGTGCCAGCAGCTTGGAACAGCGAAACACCATATATTTT. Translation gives CASSLEQRNTIYF.

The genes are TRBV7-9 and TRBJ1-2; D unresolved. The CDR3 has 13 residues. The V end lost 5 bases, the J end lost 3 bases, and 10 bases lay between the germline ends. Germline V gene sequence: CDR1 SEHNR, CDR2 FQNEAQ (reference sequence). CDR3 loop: CASSLDSYYGYTF. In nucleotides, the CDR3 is TGTGCCAGCAGCCTGGACTCCTACTATGGCTACACCTTC.

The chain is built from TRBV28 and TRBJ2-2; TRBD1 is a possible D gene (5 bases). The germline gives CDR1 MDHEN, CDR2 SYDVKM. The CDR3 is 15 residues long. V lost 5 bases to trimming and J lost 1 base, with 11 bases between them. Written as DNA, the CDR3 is TGTGCCAGCAGTCATGGGGCTAAGAACACCGGGGAGCTGTTTTTT. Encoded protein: CASSHGAKNTGELFF.

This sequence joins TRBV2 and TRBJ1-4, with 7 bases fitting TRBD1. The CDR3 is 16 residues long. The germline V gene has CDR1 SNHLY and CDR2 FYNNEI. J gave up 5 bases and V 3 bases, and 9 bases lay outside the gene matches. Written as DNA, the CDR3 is TGTGCCAGCAGTGACTTTGAAGGACAGGCGAATGAAAAACTGTTTTTT. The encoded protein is CASSDFEGQANEKLFF.

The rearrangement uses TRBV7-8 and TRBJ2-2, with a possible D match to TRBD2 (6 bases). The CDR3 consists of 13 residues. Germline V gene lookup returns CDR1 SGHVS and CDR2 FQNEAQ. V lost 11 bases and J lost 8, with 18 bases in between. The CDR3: CAAQRAEGGELFF. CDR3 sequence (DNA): TGTGCCGCTCAGCGGGCGGAAGGGGGGGAGCTGTTTTTT.

The CDR3 DNA sequence: TGCGCCAGCAGATTAGGGACAGGGGATGGCTACACCTTC. This sequence encodes CASRLGTGDGYTF. This chain links TRBV5-1 with TRBJ1-2, with 10 nucleotides matching TRBD1. After removal of 5 bases from V and 6 bases from J, the junction contained 4 bases not matched to a gene. The CDR3 is 13 amino acids. CDR1 and CDR2 (germline): SGHRS, YFSETQ.

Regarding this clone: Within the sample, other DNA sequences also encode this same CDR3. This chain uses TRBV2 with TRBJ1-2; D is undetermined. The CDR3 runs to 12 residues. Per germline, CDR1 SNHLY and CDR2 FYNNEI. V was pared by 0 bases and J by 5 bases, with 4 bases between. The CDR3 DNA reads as TGTGCCAGCAGTGAAGCCTCTTATGGCTACACCTTC. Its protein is CASSEASYGYTF.

CDR3 DNA sequence: TGTGCCTGGAGTGCCGGGACAGTTCCTGGAAACACCATATATTTT. Translating it yields CAWSAGTVPGNTIYF. This chain links TRBV30 with TRBJ1-3; the match to TRBD1 covers 7 bases. The CDR3 sequence is 15 residues long. V lost 1 base, J lost 2 bases, and 5 bases stayed unmatched. CDR1 is GTSNPN, CDR2 SVGIG, per germline (reference sequence). The entire variable domain, with the rest obtained from reference TRBV30 and TRBJ1-3, is as follows: SQTIHQWPATLVQPVGSPLSLECTVEGTSNPNLYWYRQAAGRGLQLLFYSVGIGQISSEVPQNLSASRPQDRQFILSSKKLLLSDSGFYLCAWSAGTVPGNTIYFGEGSWLTVV.

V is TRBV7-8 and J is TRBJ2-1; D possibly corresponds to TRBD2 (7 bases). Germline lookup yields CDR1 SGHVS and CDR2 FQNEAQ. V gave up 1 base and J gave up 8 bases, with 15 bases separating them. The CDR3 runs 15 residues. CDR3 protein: CASSLEGGASDEQFF. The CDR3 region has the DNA TGTGCCAGCAGCTTAGAGGGGGGGGCCTCGGATGAGCAGTTCTTC. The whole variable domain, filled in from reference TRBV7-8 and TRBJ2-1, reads GAGVSQSPRYKVAKRGQDVALRCDPISGHVSLFWYQQALGQGPEFLTYFQNEAQLDKSGLPSDRFFAERPEGSVSTLKIQRTQQEDSAVYLCASSLEGGASDEQFFGPGTRLTVL.

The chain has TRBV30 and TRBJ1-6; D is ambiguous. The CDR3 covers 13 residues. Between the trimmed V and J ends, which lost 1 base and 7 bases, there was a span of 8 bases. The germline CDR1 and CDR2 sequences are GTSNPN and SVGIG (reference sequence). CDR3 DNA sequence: TGTGCCTGGAGTGCAGGTGAGAATTCACCCCTCCACTTT. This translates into CAWSAGENSPLHF.

CDR3 in amino acids: CASSHGGHSGSPLHF. The CDR3 nucleotides are TGCGCCAGCAGTCATGGGGGACATTCCGGTTCACCCCTCCACTTT. The V and J genes are TRBV23-1 and TRBJ1-6; weak D call: TRBD1 (6 bases). TRBV23-1 is designated an ORF whose function remains uncertain. Trimming removed 3 bases from V and 9 bases from J, with 15 bases in between. The CDR3 is 15 amino acids.

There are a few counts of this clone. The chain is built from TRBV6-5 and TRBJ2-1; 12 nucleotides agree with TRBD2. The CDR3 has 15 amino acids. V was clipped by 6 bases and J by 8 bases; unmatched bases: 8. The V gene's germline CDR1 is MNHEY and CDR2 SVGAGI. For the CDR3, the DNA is TGTGCCAGCAGCGCAGCTAGCGGGGGGGCCCATGAGCAGTTCTTC. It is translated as CASSAASGGAHEQFF.

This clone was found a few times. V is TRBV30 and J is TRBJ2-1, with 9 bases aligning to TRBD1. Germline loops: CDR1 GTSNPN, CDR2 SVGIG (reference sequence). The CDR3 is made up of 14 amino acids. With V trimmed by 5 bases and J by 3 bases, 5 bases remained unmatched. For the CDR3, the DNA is TGTGCCTGGGGGGACAGGGAGGTCTACAATGAGCAGTTCTTC. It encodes CAWGDREVYNEQFF.

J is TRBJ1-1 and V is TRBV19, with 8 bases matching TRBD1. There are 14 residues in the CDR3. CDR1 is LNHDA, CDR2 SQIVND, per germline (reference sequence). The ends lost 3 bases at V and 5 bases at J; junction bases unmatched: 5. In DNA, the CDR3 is TGTGCCAGTAGTATTACAGGGGGTCGGACTGAAGCTTTCTTT. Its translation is CASSITGGRTEAFF.

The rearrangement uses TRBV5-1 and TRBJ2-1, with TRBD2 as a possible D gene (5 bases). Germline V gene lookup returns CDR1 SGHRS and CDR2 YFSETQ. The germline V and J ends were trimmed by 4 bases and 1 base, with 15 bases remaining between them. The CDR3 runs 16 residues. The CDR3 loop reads CASSPREPGSYNEQFF. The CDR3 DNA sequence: TGCGCCAGCAGCCCCCGGGAACCTGGGTCCTACAATGAGCAGTTCTTC.

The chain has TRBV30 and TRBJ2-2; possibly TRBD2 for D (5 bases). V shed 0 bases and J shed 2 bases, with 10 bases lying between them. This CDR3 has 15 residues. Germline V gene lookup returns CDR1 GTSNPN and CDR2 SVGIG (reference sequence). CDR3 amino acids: CAWSVGPGNTGELFF. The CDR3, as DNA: TGTGCCTGGAGTGTAGGGCCGGGAAACACCGGGGAGCTGTTTTTT.

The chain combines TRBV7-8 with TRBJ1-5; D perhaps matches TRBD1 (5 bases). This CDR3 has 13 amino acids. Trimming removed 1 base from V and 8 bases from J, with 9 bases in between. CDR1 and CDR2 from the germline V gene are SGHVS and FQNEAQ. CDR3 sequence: CASSLVRGKPQHF. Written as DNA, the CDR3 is TGTGCCAGCAGCTTAGTTAGGGGTAAGCCCCAGCATTTT.

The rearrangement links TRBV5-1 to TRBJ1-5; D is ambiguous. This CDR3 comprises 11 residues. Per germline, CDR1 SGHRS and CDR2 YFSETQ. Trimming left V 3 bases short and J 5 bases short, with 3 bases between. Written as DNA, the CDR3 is TGCGCCAGCAGCTCAGATCAGCCCCAGCATTTT. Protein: CASSSDQPQHF.

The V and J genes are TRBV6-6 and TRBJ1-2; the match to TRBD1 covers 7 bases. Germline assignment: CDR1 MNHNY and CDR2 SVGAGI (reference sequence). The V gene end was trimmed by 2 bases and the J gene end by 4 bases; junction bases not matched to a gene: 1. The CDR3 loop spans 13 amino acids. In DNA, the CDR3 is TGTGCCAGCAGTTACGGGGACAGCTATGGCTACACCTTC. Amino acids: CASSYGDSYGYTF.

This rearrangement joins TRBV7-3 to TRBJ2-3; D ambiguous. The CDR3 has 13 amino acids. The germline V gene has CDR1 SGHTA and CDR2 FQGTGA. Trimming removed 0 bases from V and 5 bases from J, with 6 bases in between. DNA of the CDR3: TGTGCCAGCAGCTTAACGGAGAGAGATACGCAGTATTTT. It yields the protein CASSLTERDTQYF.

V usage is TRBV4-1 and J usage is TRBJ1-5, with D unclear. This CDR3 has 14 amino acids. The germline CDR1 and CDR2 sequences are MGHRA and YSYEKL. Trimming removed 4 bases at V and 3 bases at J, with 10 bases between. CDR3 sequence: CASSLYTSNQPQHF. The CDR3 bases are TGCGCCAGCAGCCTATACACATCCAATCAGCCCCAGCATTTT.

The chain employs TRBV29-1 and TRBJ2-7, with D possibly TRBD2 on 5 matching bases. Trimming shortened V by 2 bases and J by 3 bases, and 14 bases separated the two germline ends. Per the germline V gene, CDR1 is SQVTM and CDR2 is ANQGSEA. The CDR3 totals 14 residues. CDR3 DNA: TGCAGCGTTGAACTCGGGGAACTTGGCTACGAGCAGTACTTC. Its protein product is CSVELGELGYEQYF.

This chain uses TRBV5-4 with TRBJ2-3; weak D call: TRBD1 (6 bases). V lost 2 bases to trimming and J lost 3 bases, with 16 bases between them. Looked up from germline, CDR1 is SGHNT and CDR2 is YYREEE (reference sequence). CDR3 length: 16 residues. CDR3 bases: TGTGCCAGCAGCTTAAGGGGGATTCTTGGGACAGATACGCAGTATTTT. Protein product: CASSLRGILGTDTQYF.